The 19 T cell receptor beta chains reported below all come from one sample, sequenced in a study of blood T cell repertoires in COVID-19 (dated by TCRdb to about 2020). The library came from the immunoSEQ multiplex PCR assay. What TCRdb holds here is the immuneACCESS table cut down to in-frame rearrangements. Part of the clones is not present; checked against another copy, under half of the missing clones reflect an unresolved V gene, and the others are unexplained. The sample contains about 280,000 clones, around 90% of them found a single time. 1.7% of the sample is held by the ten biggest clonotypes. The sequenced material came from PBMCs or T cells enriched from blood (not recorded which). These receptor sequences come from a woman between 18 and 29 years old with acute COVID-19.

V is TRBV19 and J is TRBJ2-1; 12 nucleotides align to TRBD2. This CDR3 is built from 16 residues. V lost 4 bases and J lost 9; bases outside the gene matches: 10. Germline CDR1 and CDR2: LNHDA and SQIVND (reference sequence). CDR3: CASSTRTSGKLGEQFF. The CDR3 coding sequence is TGTGCCAGTAGTACCCGGACTAGCGGGAAATTGGGTGAGCAGTTCTTC.

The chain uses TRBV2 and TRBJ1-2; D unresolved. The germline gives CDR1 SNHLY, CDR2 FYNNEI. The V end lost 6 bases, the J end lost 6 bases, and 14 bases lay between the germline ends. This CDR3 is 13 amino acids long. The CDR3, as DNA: TGTGCCAGCAGCCCTGGTAGAGCGGATGGCTACACCTTC. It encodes CASSPGRADGYTF.

The CDR3 DNA follows: TGTGCCAGCAGCGTCAGGCAAGGGGCGGATACGCAGTATTTT. Its translation is CASSVRQGADTQYF. The rearrangement links TRBV9 to TRBJ2-3, with a possible D match to TRBD1 (5 bases). From germline, CDR1 is SGDLS and CDR2 YYNGEE. V was cut by 2 bases and J by 6 bases, with 13 bases left in between. The CDR3 runs to 14 residues. The full variable domain, rest sourced from reference TRBV9 and TRBJ2-3, is DSGVTQTPKHLITATGQRVTLRCSPRSGDLSVYWYQQSLDQGLQFLIQYYNGEERAKGNILERFSAQQFPDLHSELNLSSLELGDSALYFCASSVRQGADTQYFGPGTRLTVL.

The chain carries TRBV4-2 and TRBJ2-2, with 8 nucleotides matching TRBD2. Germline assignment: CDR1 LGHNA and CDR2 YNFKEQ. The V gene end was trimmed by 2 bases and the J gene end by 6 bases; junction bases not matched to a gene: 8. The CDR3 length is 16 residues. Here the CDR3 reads CASSQSAGTSPGELFF. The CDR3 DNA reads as TGTGCCAGCAGCCAATCCGCCGGGACTAGTCCCGGGGAGCTGTTTTTT.

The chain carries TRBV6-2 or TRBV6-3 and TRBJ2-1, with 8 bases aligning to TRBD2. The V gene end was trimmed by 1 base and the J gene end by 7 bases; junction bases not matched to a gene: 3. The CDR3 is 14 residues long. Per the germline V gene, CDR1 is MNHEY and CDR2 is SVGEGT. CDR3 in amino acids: CASSYLPSGNEQFF. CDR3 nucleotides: TGTGCCAGCAGTTACTTACCTAGCGGGAATGAGCAGTTCTTC.

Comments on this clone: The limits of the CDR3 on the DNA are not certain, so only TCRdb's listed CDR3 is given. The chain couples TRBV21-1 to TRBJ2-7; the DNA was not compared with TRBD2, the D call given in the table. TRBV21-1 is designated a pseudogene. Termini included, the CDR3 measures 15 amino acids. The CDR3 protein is CASSYSCGRGNEQYF.

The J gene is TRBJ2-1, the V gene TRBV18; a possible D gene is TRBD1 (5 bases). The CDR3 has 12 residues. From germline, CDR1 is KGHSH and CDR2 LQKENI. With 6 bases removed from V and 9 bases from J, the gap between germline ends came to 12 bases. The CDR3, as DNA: TGTGCCAGCTCGCTACAGGCGGTTGAGCAGTTCTTC. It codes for CASSLQAVEQFF.

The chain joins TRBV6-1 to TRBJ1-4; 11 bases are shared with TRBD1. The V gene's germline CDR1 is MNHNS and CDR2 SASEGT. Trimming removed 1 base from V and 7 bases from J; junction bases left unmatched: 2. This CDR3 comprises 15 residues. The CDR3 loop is CASSEGTGGAEKLFF. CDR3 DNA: TGTGCCAGCAGTGAAGGGACAGGGGGCGCTGAAAAACTGTTTTTT.

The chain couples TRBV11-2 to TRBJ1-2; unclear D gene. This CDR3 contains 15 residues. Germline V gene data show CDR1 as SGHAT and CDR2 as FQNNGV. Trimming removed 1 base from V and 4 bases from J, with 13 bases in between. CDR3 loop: CASSLGTGVTYGYTF. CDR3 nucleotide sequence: TGTGCCAGCAGCTTAGGAACGGGAGTGACCTATGGCTACACCTTC.

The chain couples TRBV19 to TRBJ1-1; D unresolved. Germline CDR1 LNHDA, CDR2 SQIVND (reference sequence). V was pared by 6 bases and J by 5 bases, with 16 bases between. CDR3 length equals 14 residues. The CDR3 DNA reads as TGTGCCAGTAGATACGACCCGGGGTTAACTGAAGCTTTCTTT. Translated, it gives CASRYDPGLTEAFF.

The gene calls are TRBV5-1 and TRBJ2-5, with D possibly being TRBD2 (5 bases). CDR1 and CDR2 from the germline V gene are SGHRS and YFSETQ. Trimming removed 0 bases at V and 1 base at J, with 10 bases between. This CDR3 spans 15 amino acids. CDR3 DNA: TGCGCCAGCAGCTTGGTTTCTAGCCCCCAAGAGACCCAGTACTTC. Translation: CASSLVSSPQETQYF.

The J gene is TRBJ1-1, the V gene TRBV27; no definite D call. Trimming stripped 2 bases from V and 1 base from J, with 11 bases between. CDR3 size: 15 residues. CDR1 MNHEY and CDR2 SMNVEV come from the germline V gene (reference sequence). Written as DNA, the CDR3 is TGTGCCAGCAGTTTAGCCCGACAACCGAACACTGAAGCTTTCTTT. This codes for CASSLARQPNTEAFF.

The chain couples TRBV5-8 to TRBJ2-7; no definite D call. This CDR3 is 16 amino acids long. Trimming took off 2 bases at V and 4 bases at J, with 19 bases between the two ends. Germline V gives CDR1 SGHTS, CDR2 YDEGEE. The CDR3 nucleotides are TGTGCCAGCAGCTTTCGGAAGACCTCCTTAGCTTACGAGCAGTACTTC. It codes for CASSFRKTSLAYEQYF.

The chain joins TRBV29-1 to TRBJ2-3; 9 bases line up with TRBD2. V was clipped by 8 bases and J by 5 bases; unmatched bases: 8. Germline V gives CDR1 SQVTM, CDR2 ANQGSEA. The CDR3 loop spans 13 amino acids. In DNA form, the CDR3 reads TGCAGCCACCGGGGACTAGCCCTAGATACGCAGTATTTT. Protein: CSHRGLALDTQYF.

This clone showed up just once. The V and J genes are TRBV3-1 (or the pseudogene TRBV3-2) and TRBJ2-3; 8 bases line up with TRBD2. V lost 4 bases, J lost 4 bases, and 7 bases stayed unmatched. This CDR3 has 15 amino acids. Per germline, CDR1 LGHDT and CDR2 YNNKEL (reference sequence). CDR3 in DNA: TGTGCCAGCAGCCTCCCGGGGGGGAGCGCAGATACGCAGTATTTT. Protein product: CASSLPGGSADTQYF.

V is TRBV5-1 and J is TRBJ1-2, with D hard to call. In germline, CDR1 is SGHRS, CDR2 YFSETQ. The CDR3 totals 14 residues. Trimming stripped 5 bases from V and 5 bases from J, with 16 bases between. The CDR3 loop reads CASRLGGDGYGYTF. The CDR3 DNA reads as TGCGCCAGCAGATTAGGAGGTGATGGATATGGCTACACCTTC.

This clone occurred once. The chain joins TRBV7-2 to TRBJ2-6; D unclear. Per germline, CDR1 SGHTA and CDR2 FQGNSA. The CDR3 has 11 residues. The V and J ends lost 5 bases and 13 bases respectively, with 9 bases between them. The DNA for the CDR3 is TGTGCCAGCAGCCCTAGTGAGGTCCTGACTTTC. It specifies CASSPSEVLTF.

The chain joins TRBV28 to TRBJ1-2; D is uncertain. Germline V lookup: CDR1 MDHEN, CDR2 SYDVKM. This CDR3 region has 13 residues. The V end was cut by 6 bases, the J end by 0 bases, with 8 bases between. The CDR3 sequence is CASRAGTNYGYTF. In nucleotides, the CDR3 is TGTGCCAGCAGGGCGGGGACTAACTATGGCTACACCTTC.

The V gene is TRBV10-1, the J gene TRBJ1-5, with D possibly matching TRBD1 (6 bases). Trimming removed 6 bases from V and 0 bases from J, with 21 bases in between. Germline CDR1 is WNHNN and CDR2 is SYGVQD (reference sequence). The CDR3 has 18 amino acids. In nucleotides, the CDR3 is TGCGCCAGCAGACCGGGACACCCGACCTATTATAGCAATCAGCCCCAGCATTTT. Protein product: CASRPGHPTYYSNQPQHF.